The rows below give T cell receptor beta chains drawn from one sample of a study of blood T cell repertoires in COVID-19. Sequencing used immunoSEQ multiplex PCR; TCRdb keeps in-frame clones, though not all of them. The sample holds hundreds of thousands of clones; 80% to 90% are singletons and the top ten take more than 2%. The specimen sequenced was PBMCs or T cells enriched from blood (not recorded which). The receptors were gathered from a man aged 25-40 years who had recovered from COVID-19. CDR3s include the opening cysteine and the closing phenylalanine or tryptophan. The order of the fields is clone size, J gene, CDR3 length, D gene, V gene, CDR3 DNA, CDR3 protein. A D gene is named only where the DNA matches it firmly. Clone size is stated in some rows and not others, as once, few, many or a class when expanded.

size: NA; J: TRBJ1-5; length: 14; D: NA; V: TRBV5-6; DNA: TGTGCCAGCAGCCAGCAGGGGAGTACTCAGCCCCAGCATTTT; CDR3: CASSQQGSTQPQHF
size: NA; J: TRBJ2-7; length: 17; D: NA; V: TRBV30; DNA: TGTGCCTGGAGTGTACCCCATAAGTTCAAGGGGGCCTACGAGCAGTACTTC; CDR3: CAWSVPHKFKGAYEQYF
size: NA; J: TRBJ2-2; length: 15; D: NA; V: TRBV9; DNA: TGTGCCAGCAGCGTAGGTCCCCAGGGGACCGGGGAGCTGTTTTTT; CDR3: CASSVGPQGTGELFF
size: NA; J: TRBJ2-2; length: 12; D: NA; V: TRBV6-2/TRBV6-3; DNA: TGTGCCAGCAGTTTCTACGTCGGGGAGCTGTTTTTT; CDR3: CASSFYVGELFF
size: once; J: TRBJ2-7; length: 14; D: NA; V: TRBV5-4; DNA: TGTGCCAGCAGCTTATGGGGCGGGACCTACGAGCAGTACTTC; CDR3: CASSLWGGTYEQYF
size: NA; J: TRBJ2-3; length: 16; D: NA; V: TRBV27; DNA: TGTGCCAGCAGTTTATTTTACGGGGGACCCACAGATACGCAGTATTTT; CDR3: CASSLFYGGPTDTQYF
size: NA; J: TRBJ1-2; length: 14; D: TRBD1; V: TRBV10-3; DNA: TGTGCCATCAGTGCGCGTACAGGGGTTAGCGGCTACACCTTC; CDR3: CAISARTGVSGYTF
size: once; J: TRBJ1-2; length: 14; D: NA; V: TRBV7-3; DNA: TGTGCCAGCAGTACAGGGAAGGGCAACTATGGCTACACCTTC; CDR3: CASSTGKGNYGYTF
size: NA; J: TRBJ2-1; length: 17; D: TRBD1; V: TRBV9; DNA: TGTGCCAGCAGCCACACCGGACAGGGAAGCTCCTACAATGAGCAGTTCTTC; CDR3: CASSHTGQGSSYNEQFF
size: NA; J: TRBJ1-5; length: 15; D: TRBD1; V: TRBV4-2; DNA: TGTGCCAGCAGACAGACAGGGGAAGTCGGTCAGCCCCAGCATTTT; CDR3: CASRQTGEVGQPQHF
size: once; J: TRBJ2-5; length: 15; D: NA; V: TRBV5-1; DNA: TGCGCCAGCAGCTTGGCCCAGGGGGGAGTAGAGACCCAGTACTTC; CDR3: CASSLAQGGVETQYF
size: few; J: TRBJ2-1; length: 15; D: TRBD2; V: TRBV5-4; DNA: TGTGCCAGCAGCCTGACTAGCGGGCCCTACAATGAGCAGTTCTTC; CDR3: CASSLTSGPYNEQFF
size: NA; J: TRBJ2-1; length: 15; D: NA; V: TRBV11-1; DNA: TGTGCCAGCAGCTTTTCGCGACAGCGATACAATGAGCAGTTCTTC; CDR3: CASSFSRQRYNEQFF
size: NA; J: TRBJ1-2; length: 16; D: NA; V: TRBV3-1/TRBV3-2; DNA: TGTGCCAGCAGCCAAGATGCCAGCCTGGACAGATATGGCTACACCTTC; CDR3: CASSQDASLDRYGYTF
size: NA; J: TRBJ1-2; length: 13; D: TRBD1; V: TRBV19; DNA: TGTGCCAGTAGTCCACCGACAGGGGGAGGCTACACCTTC; CDR3: CASSPPTGGGYTF
size: NA; J: TRBJ1-1; length: 13; D: TRBD1; V: TRBV30; DNA: TGTGCCGGGTATGGACAGGCGGGCACTGAAGCTTTCTTT; CDR3: CAGYGQAGTEAFF
size: NA; J: TRBJ1-2; length: 12; D: NA; V: TRBV29-1; DNA: TGCAGCGTTTCGGGTGGGAACTATGGCTACACCTTC; CDR3: CSVSGGNYGYTF
size: NA; J: TRBJ2-3; length: 17; D: TRBD2; V: TRBV24-1; DNA: TGTGCCACCAGTGGGATAGCGGGGGACCTAAGCACAGATACGCAGTATTTT; CDR3: CATSGIAGDLSTDTQYF
size: NA; J: TRBJ2-2; length: 15; D: NA; V: TRBV5-4; DNA: TGTGCCAGCAGCTTACAGGGATCAATCACCGGGGAGCTGTTTTTT; CDR3: CASSLQGSITGELFF
size: NA; J: TRBJ1-4; length: 15; D: NA; V: TRBV19; DNA: TGTGCCAGTAGTATTTCTGTAGGGGTTACGGAAAAACTGTTTTTT; CDR3: CASSISVGVTEKLFF
size: NA; J: TRBJ1-4; length: 15; D: NA; V: TRBV18; DNA: TGTGCCAGCTCACCTGACATTACAACTAATGAAAAACTGTTTTTT; CDR3: CASSPDITTNEKLFF
size: NA; J: TRBJ1-3; length: 16; D: NA; V: TRBV6-5; DNA: TGTGCCAGCAGTTACTCGGGCCCCTTAGCTGGAAACACCATATATTTT; CDR3: CASSYSGPLAGNTIYF
size: once; J: TRBJ1-1; length: 13; D: NA; V: TRBV29-1; DNA: TGCAGCGTTGGCGACAGGAGAAACACTGAAGCTTTCTTT; CDR3: CSVGDRRNTEAFF
size: NA; J: TRBJ2-2; length: 15; D: NA; V: TRBV19; DNA: TGTGCCAGTAGTTTCCCAGGTCTGGGCACCGGGGAGCTGTTTTTT; CDR3: CASSFPGLGTGELFF